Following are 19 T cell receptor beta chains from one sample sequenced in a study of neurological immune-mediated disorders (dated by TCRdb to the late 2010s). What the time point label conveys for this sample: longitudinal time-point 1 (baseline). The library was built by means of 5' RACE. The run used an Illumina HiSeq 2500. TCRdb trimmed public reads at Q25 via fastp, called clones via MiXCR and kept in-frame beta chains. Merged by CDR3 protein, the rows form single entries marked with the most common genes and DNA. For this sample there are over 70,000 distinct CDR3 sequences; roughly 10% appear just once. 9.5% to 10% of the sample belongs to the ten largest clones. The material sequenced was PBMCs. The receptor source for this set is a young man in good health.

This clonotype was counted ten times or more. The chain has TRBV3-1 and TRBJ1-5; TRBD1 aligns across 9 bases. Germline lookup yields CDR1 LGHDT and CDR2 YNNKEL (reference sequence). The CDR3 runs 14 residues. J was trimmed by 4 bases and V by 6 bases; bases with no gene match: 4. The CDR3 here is CASREGTGNQPQHF. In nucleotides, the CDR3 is TGTGCCAGCAGGGAAGGGACAGGGAATCAGCCCCAGCATTTT.

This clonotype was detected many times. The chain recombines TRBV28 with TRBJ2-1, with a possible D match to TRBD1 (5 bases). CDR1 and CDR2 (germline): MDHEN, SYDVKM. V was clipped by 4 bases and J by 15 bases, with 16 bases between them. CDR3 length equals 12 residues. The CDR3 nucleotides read TGTGCCAGCAGTTCCCCTCGACAGTCGGGGTTCTTC. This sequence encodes CASSSPRQSGFF. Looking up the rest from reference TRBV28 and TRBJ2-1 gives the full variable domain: DVKVTQSSRYLVKRTGEKVFLECVQDMDHENMFWYRQDPGLGLRLIYFSYDVKMKEKGDIPEGYSVSREKKERFSLILESASTNQTSMYLCASSSPRQSGFFGPGTRLTVL.

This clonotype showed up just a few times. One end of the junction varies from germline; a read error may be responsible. The chain's CDR3 is CSARGLTSGNNEQFF. In DNA form, the CDR3 reads TGCAGTGCTAGAGGCCTGACTAGCGGGAACAATGAGCAATTCTTC. The V call is TRBV20-1, the J call TRBJ2-1, with 11 bases aligning to TRBD2. From germline, CDR1 is DFQATT and CDR2 SNEGSKA (reference sequence). The CDR3 is 15 residues long.

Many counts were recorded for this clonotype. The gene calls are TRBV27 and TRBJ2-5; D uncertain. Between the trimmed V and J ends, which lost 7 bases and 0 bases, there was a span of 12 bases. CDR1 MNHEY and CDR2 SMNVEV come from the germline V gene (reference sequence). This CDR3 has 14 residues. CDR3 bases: TGTGCCAGCACCAATGCTGGCAACCAAGAGACCCAGTACTTC. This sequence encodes CASTNAGNQETQYF.

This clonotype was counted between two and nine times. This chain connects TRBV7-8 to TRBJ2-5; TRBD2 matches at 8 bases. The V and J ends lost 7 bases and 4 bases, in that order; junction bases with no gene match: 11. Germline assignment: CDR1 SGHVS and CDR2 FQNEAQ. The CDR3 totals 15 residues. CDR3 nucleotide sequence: TGTGCCAGCACCCTCATCCGACTAGCGACAGAGACCCAGTACTTC. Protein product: CASTLIRLATETQYF.

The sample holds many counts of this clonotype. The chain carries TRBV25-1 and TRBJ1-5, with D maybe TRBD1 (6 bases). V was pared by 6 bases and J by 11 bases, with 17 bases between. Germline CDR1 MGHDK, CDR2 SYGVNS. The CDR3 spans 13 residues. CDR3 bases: TGTGCCAGCAGGGGGACATCAGGTCGGGCCCAGCATTTT. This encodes CASRGTSGRAQHF.

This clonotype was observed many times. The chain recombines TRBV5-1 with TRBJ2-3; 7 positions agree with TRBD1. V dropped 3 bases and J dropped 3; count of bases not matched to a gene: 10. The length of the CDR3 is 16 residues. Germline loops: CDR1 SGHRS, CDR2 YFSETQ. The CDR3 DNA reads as TGCGCCAGCAGCTGGGGGACAGAGGCCCCAACAGATACGCAGTATTTT. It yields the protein CASSWGTEAPTDTQYF.

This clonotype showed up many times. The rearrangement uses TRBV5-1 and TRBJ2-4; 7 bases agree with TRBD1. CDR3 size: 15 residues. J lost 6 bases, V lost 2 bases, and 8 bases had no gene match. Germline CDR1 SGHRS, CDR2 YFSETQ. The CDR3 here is CASSLTPGQPNIQYF. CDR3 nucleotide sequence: TGCGCCAGCAGCTTAACTCCGGGACAGCCAAACATTCAGTACTTC.

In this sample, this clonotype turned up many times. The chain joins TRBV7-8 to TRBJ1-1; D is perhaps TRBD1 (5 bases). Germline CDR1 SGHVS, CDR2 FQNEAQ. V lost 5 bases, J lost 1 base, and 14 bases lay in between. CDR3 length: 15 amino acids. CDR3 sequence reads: CASSPPGQGNTEAFF. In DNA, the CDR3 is TGTGCCAGCAGCCCTCCCGGGCAGGGGAACACTGAAGCTTTCTTT.

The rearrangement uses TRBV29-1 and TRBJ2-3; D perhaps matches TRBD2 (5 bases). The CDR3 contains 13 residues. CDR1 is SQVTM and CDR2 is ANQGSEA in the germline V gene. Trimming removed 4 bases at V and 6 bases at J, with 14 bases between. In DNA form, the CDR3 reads TGCAGCGTTGCGGTGGGCTTAGCGGATACGCAGTATTTT. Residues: CSVAVGLADTQYF.

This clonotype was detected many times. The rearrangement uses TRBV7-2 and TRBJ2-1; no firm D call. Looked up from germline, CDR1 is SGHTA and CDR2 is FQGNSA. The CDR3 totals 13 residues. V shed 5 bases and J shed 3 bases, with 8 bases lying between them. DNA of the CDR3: TGTGCCAGCAGCATCGCAAACTACAATGAGCAGTTCTTC. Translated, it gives CASSIANYNEQFF. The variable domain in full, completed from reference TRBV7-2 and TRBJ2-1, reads GAGVSQSPSNKVTEKGKDVELRCDPISGHTALYWYRQSLGQGLEFLIYFQGNSAPDKSGLPSDRFSAERTGGSVSTLTIQRTQQEDSAVYLCASSIANYNEQFFGPGTRLTVL.

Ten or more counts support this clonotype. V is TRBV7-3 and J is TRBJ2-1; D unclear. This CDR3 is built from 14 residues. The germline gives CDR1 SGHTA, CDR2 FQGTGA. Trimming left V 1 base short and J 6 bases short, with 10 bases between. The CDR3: CASSLNLPGNEQFF. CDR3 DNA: TGTGCCAGCAGCTTAAATCTGCCTGGCAATGAGCAGTTCTTC.

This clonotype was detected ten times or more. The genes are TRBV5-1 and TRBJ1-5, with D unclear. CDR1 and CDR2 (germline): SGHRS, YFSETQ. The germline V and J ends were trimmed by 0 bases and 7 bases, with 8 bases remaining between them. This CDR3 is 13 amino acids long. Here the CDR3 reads CASSLGDNQPQHF. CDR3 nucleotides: TGCGCCAGCAGCTTGGGCGACAACCAGCCCCAGCATTTT. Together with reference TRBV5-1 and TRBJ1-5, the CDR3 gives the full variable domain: KAGVTQTPRYLIKTRGQQVTLSCSPISGHRSVSWYQQTPGQGLQFLFEYFSETQRNKGNFPGRFSGRQFSNSRSEMNVSTLELGDSALYLCASSLGDNQPQHFGDGTRLSIL.

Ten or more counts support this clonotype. This chain's CDR3 is CASSGAEATDGQYF. The CDR3 DNA reads TGTGCCAGCAGCGGAGCGGAGGCGACCGACGGGCAGTACTTC. The chain uses TRBV7-9 and TRBJ2-7; D is perhaps TRBD2 (5 bases). Germline CDR1 and CDR2: SEHNR and FQNEAQ (reference sequence). V lost 5 bases, J lost 9 bases, and 20 bases lay in between. CDR3 length: 14 amino acids.

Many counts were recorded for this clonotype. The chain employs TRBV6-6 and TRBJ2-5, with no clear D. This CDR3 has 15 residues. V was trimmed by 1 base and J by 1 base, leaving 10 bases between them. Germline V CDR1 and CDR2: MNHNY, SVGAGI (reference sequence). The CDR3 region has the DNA TGTGCCAGCAGTTACTGGTGGAAATCCCAAGAGACCCAGTACTTC. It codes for CASSYWWKSQETQYF.

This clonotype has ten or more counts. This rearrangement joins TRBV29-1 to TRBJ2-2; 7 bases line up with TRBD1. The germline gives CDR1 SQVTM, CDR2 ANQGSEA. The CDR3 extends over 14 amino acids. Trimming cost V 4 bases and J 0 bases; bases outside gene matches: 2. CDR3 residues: CSVGDRANTGELFF. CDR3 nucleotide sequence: TGCAGCGTTGGTGACAGGGCGAACACCGGGGAGCTGTTTTTT.

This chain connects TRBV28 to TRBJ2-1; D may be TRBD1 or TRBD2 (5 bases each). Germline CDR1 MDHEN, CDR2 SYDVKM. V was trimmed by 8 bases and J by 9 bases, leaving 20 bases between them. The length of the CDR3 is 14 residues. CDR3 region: CASWGWGEGTEQFF. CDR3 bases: TGTGCCAGCTGGGGTTGGGGCGAGGGGACTGAGCAGTTCTTC.

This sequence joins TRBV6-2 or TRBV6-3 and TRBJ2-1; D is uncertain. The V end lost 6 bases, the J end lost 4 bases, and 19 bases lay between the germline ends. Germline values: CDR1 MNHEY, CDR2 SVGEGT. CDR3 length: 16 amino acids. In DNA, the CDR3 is TGTGCCAGCAGGTCACTTCCTGGCGACCCTTACAATGAGCAGTTCTTC. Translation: CASRSLPGDPYNEQFF.

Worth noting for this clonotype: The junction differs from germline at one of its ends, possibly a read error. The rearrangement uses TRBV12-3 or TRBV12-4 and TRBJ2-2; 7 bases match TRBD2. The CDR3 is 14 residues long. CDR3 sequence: CVSLRLAGTGELFF. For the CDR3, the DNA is TGTGTCAGCCTTAGACTAGCAGGGACCGGGGAGTTGTTTTTT.